A single T cell receptor (beta chain) is shown here with its context. Its antigen is as yet unknown. The protocol attached unique molecular identifiers to individual cDNA molecules. TCRdb re-called the 5' RACE reads through MiXCR, storing one row per CDR3 protein. The sample comprises approximately 75,000 distinct CDR3 sequences, around 13% of which are singletons, and nearly 4% rests with the top ten. There are 15 residues in the CDR3. The V and J ends lost 5 bases and 9 bases, in that order; junction bases with no gene match: 7. This sample was taken from a study of early T cells in non-severe SARS-CoV-2 infection. Across the whole study: The sequenced material was bulk RNA from unsorted whole blood, and its chains were unpaired. Findings and limits, study-wide: Reliance on VDJdb matching favored anti-spike CD8 responses; private and CD4 specificities were missed.

The chain links TRBV12-3 or TRBV12-4 to TRBJ2-1; 13 nucleotides match TRBD2. The receptor was derived from an adult who was a healthcare worker with PCR-confirmed SARS-CoV-2 infection or an uninfected control (not recorded which). Sequencing was performed on whole blood, taken at baseline. CDR3 DNA: TGTGCCAGCAGTCCCGGACTAGCGGGAGCCGGTGAGCAGTTCTTC. It yields the protein CASSPGLAGAGEQFF.